This T cell receptor beta chain was found in a study of T cell responses to AZD1222 COVID-19 vaccine. Notes on the study in general: In the spike-specific TCR repertoire, nearly half reportedly target unmutated variant regions. Possibly, clonal diversity was underestimated; donors were largely white British and included more females. Dominant CD4 TCR responses targeted spike regions 160-218 and 743-854.

As for this clone: Its antigen is still unknown.

Unmatched junction bases numbered 5, after V lost 2 bases and J lost 2 bases. CDR1 KGHSH and CDR2 LQKENI come from the germline V gene. This CDR3 comprises 15 residues. The table came from immunoSEQ multiplex PCR; TCRdb's copy has only in-frame clones and leaves some out. This table has about 100,000 clones, 65% to 90% appearing once. The rearrangement joins TRBV18 to TRBJ2-7; 8 bases map to TRBD1. The sample consisted of peripheral blood, taken on day 0 of AZD1222 vaccination. This clonotype was sampled from an adult in good health. The CDR3 reads CASSPYGGQAYEQYF. CDR3 in DNA: TGTGCCAGCTCACCATACGGGGGACAGGCCTACGAGCAGTACTTC. The full variable domain, completed using reference TRBV18 and TRBJ2-7, is NAGVMQNPRHLVRRRGQEARLRCSPMKGHSHVYWYRQLPEEGLKFMVYLQKENIIDESGMPKERFSAEFPKEGPSILRIQQVVRGDSAAYFCASSPYGGQAYEQYFGPGTRLTVT.